The sequence of this TCR beta chain was determined in a study of control samples from healthy donors and cancer patients. This table comes from immunoSEQ multiplex PCR, and its TCRdb copy is limited to in-frame clones, with some not included. The repertoire holds roughly 150,000 clones, 88% seen once, with more than 1.5% in the top ten. The CDR3 length is 11 residues. The V and J ends lost 4 bases and 4 bases respectively, with 7 bases between them. The germline V gene encodes CDR1 DFQATT and CDR2 SNEGSKA (reference sequence). The chain links TRBV20-1 to TRBJ2-5, with unresolved D. What was sequenced was blood. This receptor was identified in a man aged 18 to 35 in good health. CDR3 in amino acids: CSAIRRETQYF. The DNA of the CDR3 is TGCAGTGCTATACGGAGAGAGACCCAGTACTTC.